This T cell receptor beta chain was sequenced in a study of cytotoxic CD8 clonotypes in ibrutinib-treated CLL. Study information: The patient breakdown showed roughly ten relapsed/refractory and under 16 treatment-naive cases, with approximately 18 IGHV unmutated. After a median of approximately 68 months, around 15 patients stayed remitted and roughly 12 progressed; responses had been partial in 24 and complete in 2.

The planned depth of sequencing spanned 1 in 200,000 to 1 in 1 million T cells. Sequencing used immunoSEQ multiplex PCR; TCRdb keeps in-frame clones, though not all of them. The data contain approximately 80,000 clones, roughly 84% of them singletons. V was clipped by 7 bases and J by 5 bases; unmatched bases: 13. The CDR3 consists of 15 residues. The chain couples TRBV5-3 to TRBJ2-7; 9 bases map to TRBD1. TRBV5-3 is known as an ORF, though its function is uncertain. This clonotype was sampled from a human donor with chronic lymphocytic leukemia. This material consisted of PBMCs, taken before ibrutinib treatment. The CDR3 DNA reads as TGTGCCAGAGCACCCCGGGACAGGGCTTATCACGAGCAGTACTTC. Translated: CARAPRDRAYHEQYF.